This T cell receptor beta chain was profiled in a study of cytomegalovirus exposure and HLA in healthy donors. Points from the study as a whole: DRB1 had the most TCR associations and HLA-C the fewest, a later analysis found, with rates varying by HLA locus.

Per germline, CDR1 MNHNY and CDR2 SVGAGI (reference sequence). The CDR3 is made up of 15 amino acids. The ends lost 7 bases at V and 0 bases at J; junction bases unmatched: 6. As regards this clone: The antigen remains undetermined.

13 Jbeta primers and 60 Vbeta primers were used for the PCR. Measured with immunoSEQ multiplex PCR; TCRdb has only the in-frame clones, and not every one. The profile covers 75,000 to 100,000 clones, with over 75% appearing a single time and under 5.5% taken by the ten largest. The receptor was isolated from a man between 35 and 55 years old in good health and CMV-seropositive. This chain connects TRBV6-6 to TRBJ2-1; 7 bases match TRBD1. What was sequenced was PBMCs. The chain's CDR3 is CASNPTGHSYNEQFF. In DNA, the CDR3 is TGTGCCAGCAACCCGACAGGGCACTCCTACAATGAGCAGTTCTTC.